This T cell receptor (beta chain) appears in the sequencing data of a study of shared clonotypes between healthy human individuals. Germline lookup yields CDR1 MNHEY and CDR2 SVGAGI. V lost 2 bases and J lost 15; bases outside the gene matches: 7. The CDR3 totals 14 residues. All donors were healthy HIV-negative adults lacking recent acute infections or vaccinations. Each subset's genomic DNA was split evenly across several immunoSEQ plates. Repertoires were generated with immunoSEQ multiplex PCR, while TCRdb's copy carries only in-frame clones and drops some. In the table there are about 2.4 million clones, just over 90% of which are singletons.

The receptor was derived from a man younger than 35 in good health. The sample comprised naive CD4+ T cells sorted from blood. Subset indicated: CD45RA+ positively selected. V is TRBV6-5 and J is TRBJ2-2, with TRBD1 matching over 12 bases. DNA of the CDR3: TGTGCCAGCAGTTACGGGACAGGGGGCGCTTCGTTGTTTTTT. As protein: CASSYGTGGASLFF.